Here is one TCR beta chain with its context. Its cognate antigen is unknown. The sample is drawn from a study of OX40 agonist ivuxolimab in advanced cancers. Across the whole study: Ivuxolimab, an antibody that agonizes OX40 (CD134), was administered to the patients. In this trial design, patients received ivuxolimab intravenously at 0.01 to 10 mg/kg every 2 weeks. General observations from the study: Clones of CD4+ and CD8+ blood T cells grew by week 6 at doses of 0.1 to 3.0 mg/kg.

Germline loops: CDR1 SGHRS, CDR2 YFSETQ. The CDR3 runs to 14 residues. Trimming left V 1 base short and J 0 bases short, with 7 bases between. TCRdb's table, derived via immunoSEQ multiplex PCR, lists solely in-frame clones and lacks some. Among about 81,000 clones, roughly 91% were seen once, and the ten largest hold around 0.5%. This TCR was recovered from an adult with an advanced solid tumor such as melanoma, head and neck, liver or kidney cancer. The sample was CD4+ or CD8+ T cells sorted from blood, taken in a trial of the OX40 agonist ivuxolimab. V is TRBV5-1 and J is TRBJ1-2; no definite D call. The CDR3 region has the DNA TGCGCCAGCAGCTTGAGGCAGACTAACTATGGCTACACCTTC. As protein: CASSLRQTNYGYTF.